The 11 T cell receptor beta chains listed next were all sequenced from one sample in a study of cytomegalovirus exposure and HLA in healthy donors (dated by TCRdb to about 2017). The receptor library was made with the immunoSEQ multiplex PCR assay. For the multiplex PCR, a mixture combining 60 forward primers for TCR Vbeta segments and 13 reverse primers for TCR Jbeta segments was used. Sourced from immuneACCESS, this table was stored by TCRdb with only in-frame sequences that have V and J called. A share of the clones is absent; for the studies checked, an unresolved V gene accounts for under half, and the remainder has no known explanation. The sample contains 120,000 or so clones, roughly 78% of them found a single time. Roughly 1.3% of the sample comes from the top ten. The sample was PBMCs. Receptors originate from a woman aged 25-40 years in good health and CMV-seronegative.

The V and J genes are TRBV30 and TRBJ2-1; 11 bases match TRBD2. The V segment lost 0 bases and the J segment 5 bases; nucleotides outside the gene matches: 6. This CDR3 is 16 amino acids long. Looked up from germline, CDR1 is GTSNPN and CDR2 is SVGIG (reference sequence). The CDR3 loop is CAWSVRRLAGNNEQFF. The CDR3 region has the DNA TGTGCCTGGAGTGTACGGAGACTAGCGGGAAACAATGAGCAGTTCTTC.

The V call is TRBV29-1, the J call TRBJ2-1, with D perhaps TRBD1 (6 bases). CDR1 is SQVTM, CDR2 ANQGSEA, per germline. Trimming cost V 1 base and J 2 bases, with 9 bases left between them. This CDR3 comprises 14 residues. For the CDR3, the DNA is TGCAGCGTTGAAGGACAGGCTGCCTACAATGAGCAGTTCTTC. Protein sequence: CSVEGQAAYNEQFF.

CDR3 sequence: CASSEVTGGADTQYF. The CDR3 nucleotides are TGTGCCAGCAGTGAAGTGACAGGGGGCGCAGATACGCAGTATTTT. This chain links TRBV6-1 with TRBJ2-3, with 10 bases fitting TRBD1. The CDR3 runs 15 residues. The V segment lost 1 base and the J segment 4 bases; nucleotides outside the gene matches: 2. Germline CDR1 reads MNHNS; CDR2 reads SASEGT.

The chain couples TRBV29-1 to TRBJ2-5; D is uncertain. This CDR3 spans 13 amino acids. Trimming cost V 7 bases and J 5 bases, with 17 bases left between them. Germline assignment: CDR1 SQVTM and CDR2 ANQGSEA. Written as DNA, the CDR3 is TGCAGCGCTCTCCTTTCTCTCGGTGAGACCCAGTACTTC. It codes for CSALLSLGETQYF.

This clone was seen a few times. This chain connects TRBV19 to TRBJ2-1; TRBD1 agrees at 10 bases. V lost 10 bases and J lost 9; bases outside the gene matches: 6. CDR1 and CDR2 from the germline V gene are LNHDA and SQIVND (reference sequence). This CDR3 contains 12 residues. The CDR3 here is CATGQGVGEQFF. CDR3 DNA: TGTGCCACCGGACAGGGGGTTGGTGAGCAGTTCTTC.

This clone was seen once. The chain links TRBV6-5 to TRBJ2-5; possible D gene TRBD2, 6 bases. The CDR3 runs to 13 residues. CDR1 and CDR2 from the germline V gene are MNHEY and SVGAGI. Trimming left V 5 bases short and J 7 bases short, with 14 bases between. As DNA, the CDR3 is TGTGCCAGCAGTGGGACTGGATCAGGGACCCAGTACTTC. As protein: CASSGTGSGTQYF.

The CDR3 loop reads CASSLGTGQPDQPQHF. The DNA for the CDR3 is TGTGCCAGCAGCCTCGGGACGGGACAGCCGGATCAGCCCCAGCATTTT. The chain joins TRBV7-9 to TRBJ1-5, with 7 bases matching TRBD1. The V gene's germline CDR1 is SEHNR and CDR2 FQNEAQ (reference sequence). This CDR3 comprises 16 residues. Trimming took 5 bases from V and 5 from J; bases not matched to a gene: 12. The entire variable domain, with the rest obtained from reference TRBV7-9 and TRBJ1-5, is as follows: DTGVSQNPRHKITKRGQNVTFRCDPISEHNRLYWYRQTLGQGPEFLTYFQNEAQLEKSRLLSDRFSAERPKGSFSTLEIQRTEQGDSAMYLCASSLGTGQPDQPQHFGDGTRLSIL.

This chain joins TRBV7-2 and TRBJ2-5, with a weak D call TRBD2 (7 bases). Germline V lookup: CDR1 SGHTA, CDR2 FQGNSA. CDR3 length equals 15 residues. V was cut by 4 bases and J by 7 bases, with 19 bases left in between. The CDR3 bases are TGTGCCAGCAGCTGGGGGGGGCGGACAAGGGGGACCCAGTACTTC. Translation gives CASSWGGRTRGTQYF.

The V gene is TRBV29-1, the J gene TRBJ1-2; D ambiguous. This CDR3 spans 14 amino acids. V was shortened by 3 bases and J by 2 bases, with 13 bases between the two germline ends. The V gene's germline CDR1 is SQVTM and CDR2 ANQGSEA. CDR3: CSVESGLLNYGYTF. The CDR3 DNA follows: TGCAGCGTTGAGTCGGGGTTATTGAACTATGGCTACACCTTC.

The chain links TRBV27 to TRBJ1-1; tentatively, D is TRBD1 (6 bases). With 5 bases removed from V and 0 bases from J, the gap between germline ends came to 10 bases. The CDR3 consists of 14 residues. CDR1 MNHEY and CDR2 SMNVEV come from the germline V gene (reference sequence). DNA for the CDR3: TGTGCCAGCAGTACACAGGGAGTGAACACTGAAGCTTTCTTT. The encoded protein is CASSTQGVNTEAFF.

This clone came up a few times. The CDR3 loop is CAISEAGIEANYGYTF. For the CDR3, the DNA is TGTGCCATCAGTGAGGCAGGAATAGAAGCTAACTATGGCTACACCTTC. The rearrangement links TRBV10-3 to TRBJ1-2, with D unresolved. V gave up 2 bases and J gave up 0 bases, with 13 bases separating them. CDR1 is ENHRY, CDR2 SYGVKD, per germline. This CDR3 comprises 16 residues.